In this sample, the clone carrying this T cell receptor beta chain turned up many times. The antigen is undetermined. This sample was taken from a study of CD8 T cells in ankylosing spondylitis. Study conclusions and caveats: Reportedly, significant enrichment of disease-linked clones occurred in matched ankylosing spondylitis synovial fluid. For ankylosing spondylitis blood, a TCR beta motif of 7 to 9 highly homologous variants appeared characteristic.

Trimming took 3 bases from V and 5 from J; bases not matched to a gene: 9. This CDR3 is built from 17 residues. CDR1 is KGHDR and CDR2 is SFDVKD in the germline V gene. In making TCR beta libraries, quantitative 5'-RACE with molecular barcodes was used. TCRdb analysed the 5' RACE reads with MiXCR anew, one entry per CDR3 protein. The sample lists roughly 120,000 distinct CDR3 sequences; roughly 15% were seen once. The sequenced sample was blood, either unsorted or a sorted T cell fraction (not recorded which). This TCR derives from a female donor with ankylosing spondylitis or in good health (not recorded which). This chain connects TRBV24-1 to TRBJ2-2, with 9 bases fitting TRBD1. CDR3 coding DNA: TGTGCCACCAGTGATCCAACCGGGACAGGGTGGACCGGGGAGCTGTTTTTT. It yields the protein CATSDPTGTGWTGELFF.